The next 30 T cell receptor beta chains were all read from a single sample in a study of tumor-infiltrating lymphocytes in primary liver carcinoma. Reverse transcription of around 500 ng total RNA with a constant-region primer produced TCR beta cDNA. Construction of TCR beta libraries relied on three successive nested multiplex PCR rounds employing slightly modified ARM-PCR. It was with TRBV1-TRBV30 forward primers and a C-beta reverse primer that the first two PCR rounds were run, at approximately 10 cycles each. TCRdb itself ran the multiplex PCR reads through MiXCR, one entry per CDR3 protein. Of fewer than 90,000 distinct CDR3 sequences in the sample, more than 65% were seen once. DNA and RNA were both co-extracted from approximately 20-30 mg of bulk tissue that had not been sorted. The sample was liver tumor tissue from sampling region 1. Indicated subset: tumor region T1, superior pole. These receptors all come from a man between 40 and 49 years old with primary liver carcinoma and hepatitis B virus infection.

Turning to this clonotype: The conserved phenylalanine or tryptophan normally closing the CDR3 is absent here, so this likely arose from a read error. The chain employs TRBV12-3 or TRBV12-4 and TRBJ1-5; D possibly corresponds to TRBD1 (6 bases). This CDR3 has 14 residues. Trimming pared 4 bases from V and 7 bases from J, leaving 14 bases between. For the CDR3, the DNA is TGTGCCAGCAGTTCGGGGGGCGAGAGGCAGCCCCAGCATTCT. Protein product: CASSSGGERQPQHS.

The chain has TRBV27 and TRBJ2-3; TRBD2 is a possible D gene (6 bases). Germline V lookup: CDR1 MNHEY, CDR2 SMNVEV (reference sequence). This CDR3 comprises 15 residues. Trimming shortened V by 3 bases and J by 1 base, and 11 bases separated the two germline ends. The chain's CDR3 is CASSFAGLGTDTQYF. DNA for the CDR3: TGTGCCAGCAGTTTCGCGGGATTAGGCACAGATACGCAGTATTTT.

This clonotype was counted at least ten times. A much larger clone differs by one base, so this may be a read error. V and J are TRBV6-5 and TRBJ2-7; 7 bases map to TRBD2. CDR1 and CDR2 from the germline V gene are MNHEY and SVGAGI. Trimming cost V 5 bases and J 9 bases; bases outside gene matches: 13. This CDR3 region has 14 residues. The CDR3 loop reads CASSPRGGGVGQYF. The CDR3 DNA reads TGTGCCAGCAGTCCCCGTGGGGGGGGGGTAGGGCAGTACTTC.

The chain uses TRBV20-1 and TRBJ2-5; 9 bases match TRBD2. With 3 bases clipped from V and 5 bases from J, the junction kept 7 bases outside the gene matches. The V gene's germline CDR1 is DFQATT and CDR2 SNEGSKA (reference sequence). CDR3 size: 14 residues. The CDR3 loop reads CSARNSGSYETQYF. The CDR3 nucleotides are TGCAGTGCTAGGAATAGCGGGAGCTATGAGACCCAGTACTTC.

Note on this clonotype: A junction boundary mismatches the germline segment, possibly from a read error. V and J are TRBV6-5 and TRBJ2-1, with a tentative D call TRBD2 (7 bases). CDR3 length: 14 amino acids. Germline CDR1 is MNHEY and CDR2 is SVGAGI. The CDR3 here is CVSSTGGPYNEQFF. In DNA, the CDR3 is TGTGTCAGCAGTACCGGGGGGCCCTACAATGAGCAGTTCTTC.

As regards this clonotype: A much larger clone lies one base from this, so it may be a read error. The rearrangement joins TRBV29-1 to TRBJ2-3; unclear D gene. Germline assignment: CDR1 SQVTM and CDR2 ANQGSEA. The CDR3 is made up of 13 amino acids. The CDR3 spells CSVWISGTDMQYF. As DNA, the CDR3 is TGCAGCGTTTGGATCTCGGGCACAGATATGCAGTATTTT.

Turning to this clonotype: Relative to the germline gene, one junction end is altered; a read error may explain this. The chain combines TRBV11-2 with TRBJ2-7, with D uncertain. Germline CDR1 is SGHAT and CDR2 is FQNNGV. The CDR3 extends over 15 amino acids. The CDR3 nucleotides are TGTGCCGGCAGCTTAGATGGTGGCTTCACCTACAAGCAATACTTC. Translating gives CAGSLDGGFTYKQYF.

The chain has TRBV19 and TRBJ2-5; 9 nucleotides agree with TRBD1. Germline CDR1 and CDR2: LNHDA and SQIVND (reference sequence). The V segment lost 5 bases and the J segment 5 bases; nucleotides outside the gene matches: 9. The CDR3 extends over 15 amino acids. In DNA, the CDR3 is TGTGCCAGTAGTTCCCCGACAGGGGGAGCGGAGACCCAGTACTTC. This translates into CASSSPTGGAETQYF.

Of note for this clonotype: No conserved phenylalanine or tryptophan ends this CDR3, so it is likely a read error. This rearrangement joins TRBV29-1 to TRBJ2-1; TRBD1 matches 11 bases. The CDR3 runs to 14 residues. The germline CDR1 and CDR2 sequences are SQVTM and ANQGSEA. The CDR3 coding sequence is TGCGGCGGATTGCAGGGACAGGGGGTGAATGAGCAGTTCCTC. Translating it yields CGGLQGQGVNEQFL.

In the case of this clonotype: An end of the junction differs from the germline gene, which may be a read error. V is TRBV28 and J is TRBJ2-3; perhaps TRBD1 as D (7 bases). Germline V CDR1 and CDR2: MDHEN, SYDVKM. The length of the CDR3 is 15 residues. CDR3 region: CASIDRGRGTDTQYF. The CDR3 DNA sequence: TGTGCCAGCATCGATAGGGGGCGGGGCACAGATACCCAGTATTTT.

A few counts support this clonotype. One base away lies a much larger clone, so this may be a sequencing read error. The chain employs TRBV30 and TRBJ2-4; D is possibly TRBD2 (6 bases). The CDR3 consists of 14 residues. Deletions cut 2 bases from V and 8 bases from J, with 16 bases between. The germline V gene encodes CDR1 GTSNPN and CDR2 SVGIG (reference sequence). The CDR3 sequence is CAWSFGGEWDIQYF. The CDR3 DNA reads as TGTGCCTGGAGTTTCGGGGGAGAGTGGGACATTCAGTACTTC. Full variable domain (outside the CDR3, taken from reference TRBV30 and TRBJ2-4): SQTIHQWPATLVQPVGSPLSLECTVEGTSNPNLYWYRQAAGRGLQLLFYSVGIGQISSEVPQNLSASRPQDRQFILSSKKLLLSDSGFYLCAWSFGGEWDIQYFGAGTRLSVL.

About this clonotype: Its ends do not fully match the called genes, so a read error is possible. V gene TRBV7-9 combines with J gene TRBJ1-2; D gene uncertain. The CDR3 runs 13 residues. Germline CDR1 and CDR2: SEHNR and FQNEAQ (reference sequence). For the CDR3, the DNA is TGTGCCAGTAGCTTAGATGTGGCCTATGACTACACCTTC. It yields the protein CASSLDVAYDYTF.

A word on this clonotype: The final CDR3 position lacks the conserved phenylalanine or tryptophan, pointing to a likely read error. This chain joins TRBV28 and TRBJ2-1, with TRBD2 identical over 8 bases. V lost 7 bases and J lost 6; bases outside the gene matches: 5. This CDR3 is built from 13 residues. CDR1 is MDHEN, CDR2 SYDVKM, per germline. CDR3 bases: TGTGCCAGCATGCCAAGCGGGAGCAATGAGCAGTTCTTA. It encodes CASMPSGSNEQFL.

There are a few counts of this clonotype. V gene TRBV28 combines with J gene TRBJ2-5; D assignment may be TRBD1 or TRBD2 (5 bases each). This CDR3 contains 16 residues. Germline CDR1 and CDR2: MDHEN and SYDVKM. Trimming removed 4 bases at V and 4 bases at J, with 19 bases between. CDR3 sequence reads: CASSSLGRIMGETQYF. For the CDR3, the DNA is TGTGCCAGCAGTTCCTTGGGACGGATTATGGGAGAGACCCAGTACTTC. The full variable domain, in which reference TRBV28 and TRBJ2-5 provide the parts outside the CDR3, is DVKVTQSSRYLVKRTGEKVFLECVQDMDHENMFWYRQDPGLGLRLIYFSYDVKMKEKGDIPEGYSVSREKKERFSLILESASTNQTSMYLCASSSLGRIMGETQYFGPGTRLLVL.

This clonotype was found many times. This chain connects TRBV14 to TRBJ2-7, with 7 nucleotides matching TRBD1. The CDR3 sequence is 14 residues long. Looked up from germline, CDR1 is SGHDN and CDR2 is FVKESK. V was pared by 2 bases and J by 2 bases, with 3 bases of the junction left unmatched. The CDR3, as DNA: TGTGCCAGCAGCCAACAGACAGGGCCCTACGAGCAGTACTTC. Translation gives CASSQQTGPYEQYF.

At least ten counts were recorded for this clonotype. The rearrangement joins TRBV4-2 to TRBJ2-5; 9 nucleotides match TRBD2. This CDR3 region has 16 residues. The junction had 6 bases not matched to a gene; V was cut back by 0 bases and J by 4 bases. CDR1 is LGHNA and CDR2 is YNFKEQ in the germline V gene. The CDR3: CASSQDWGLAVETQYF. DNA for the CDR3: TGTGCCAGCAGCCAAGATTGGGGACTAGCCGTAGAGACCCAGTACTTC.

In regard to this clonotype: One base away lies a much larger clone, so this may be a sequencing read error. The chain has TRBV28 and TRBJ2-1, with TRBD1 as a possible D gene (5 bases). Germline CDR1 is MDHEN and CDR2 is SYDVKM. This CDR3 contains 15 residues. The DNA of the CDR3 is TGTGTCAGCAGTCCCCCCGTAGGGGTAGCCAATGAGCAGTTCTTC. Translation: CVSSPPVGVANEQFF.

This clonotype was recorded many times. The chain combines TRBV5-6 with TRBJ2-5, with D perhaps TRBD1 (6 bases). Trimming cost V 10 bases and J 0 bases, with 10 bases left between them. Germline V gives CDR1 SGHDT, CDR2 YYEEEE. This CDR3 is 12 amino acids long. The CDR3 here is CAGGQHQETQYF. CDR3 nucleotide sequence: TGTGCCGGCGGACAGCACCAAGAGACCCAGTACTTC.

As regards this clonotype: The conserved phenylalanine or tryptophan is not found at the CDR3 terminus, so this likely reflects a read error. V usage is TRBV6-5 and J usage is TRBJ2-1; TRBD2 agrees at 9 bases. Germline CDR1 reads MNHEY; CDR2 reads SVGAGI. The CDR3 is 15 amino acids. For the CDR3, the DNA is TGTGCCAGCACGGTATCCGGGACTAGCCCCAATGGGCAGTTCTTA. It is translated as CASTVSGTSPNGQFL.

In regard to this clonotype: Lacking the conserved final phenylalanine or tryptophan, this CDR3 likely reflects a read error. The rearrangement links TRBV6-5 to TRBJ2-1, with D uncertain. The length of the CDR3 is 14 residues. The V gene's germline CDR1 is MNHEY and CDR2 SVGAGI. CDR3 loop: CDSSYGYDYNEQFY. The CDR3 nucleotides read TGTGACAGCAGTTATGGGTATGATTACAATGAGCAGTTCTAC.

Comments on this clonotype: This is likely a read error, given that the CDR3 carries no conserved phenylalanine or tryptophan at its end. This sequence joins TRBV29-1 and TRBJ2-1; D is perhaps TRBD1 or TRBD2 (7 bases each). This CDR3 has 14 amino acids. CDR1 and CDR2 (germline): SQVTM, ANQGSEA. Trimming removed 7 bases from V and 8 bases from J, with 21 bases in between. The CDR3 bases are TGCAGCGGATTGCCGGGGCAGGGGGGGGATGAGCAGTTCCTC. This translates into CSGLPGQGGDEQFL.

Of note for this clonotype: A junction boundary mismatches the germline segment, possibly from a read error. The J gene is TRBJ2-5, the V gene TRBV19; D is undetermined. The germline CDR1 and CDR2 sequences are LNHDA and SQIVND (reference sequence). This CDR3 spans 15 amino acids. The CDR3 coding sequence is TGTGCCAGTAATATAGCTGTTCGACGTGGGGAGACCCAGTACTTC. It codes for CASNIAVRRGETQYF.

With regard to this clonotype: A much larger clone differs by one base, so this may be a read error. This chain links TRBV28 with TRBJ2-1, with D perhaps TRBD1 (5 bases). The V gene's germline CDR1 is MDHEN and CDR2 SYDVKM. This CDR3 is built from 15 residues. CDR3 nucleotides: TGTACCAGCAGTCCCCCCGTAGGGGTAGCCAATGAGCAGTTCTTC. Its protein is CTSSPPVGVANEQFF.

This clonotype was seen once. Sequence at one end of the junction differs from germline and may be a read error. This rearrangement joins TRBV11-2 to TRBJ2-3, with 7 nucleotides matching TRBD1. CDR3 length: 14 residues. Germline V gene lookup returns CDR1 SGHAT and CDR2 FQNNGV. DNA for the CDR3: TGTGCCACCAGATTTCGGGACAGCAGAGATACGCAGTATTTT. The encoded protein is CATRFRDSRDTQYF.

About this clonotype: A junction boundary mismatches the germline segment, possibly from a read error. CDR3 sequence reads: CASSLPGGTNQPQHF. DNA of the CDR3: TGTGCCAGCAGCCTTCCAGGGGGTACCAATCAACCCCAGCATTTT. The chain combines TRBV11-2 with TRBJ1-5, with 7 bases identical to TRBD1. Germline CDR1 is SGHAT and CDR2 is FQNNGV. This CDR3 spans 15 amino acids.

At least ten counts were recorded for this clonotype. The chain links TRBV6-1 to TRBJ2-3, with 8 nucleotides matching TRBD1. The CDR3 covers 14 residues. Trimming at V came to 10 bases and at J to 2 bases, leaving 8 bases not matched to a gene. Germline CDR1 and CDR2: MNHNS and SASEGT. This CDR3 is CATRTGQDTDTQYF. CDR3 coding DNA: TGTGCCACCCGGACGGGACAGGACACAGATACGCAGTATTTT.

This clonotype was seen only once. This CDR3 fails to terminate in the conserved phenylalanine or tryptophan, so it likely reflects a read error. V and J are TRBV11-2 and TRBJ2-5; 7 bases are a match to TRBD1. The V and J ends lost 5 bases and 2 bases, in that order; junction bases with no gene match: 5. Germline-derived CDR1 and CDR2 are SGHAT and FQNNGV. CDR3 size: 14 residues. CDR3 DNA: TGTGCCAGCAGCCGCAGGGACAGTCAAGAGACCCAGTACATC. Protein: CASSRRDSQETQYI.

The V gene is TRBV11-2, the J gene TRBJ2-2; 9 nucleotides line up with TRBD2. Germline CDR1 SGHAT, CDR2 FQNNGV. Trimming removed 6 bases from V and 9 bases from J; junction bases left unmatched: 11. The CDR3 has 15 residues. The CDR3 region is CASSMVAGVPWELFF. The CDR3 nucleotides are TGTGCCAGCAGTATGGTAGCGGGAGTACCCTGGGAGCTGTTTTTT.

The CDR3 loop is CASSAWSRDTLNEQYF. CDR3 bases: TGTGCCAGCAGCGCTTGGAGCAGGGACACCCTTAACGAGCAGTACTTC. This chain uses TRBV28 with TRBJ2-7; a possible D gene is TRBD1 (6 bases). The V end lost 6 bases, the J end lost 5 bases, and 23 bases lay between the germline ends. The CDR3 has 16 residues. The germline CDR1 and CDR2 sequences are MDHEN and SYDVKM.

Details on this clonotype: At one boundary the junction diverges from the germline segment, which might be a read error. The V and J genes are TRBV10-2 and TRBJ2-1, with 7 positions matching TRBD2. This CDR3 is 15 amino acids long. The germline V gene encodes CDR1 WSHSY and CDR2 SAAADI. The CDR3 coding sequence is TGCGCCAGGAGTGAGGGGACTAACTCCTACAATGAGCAGTTCTTC. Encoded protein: CARSEGTNSYNEQFF.